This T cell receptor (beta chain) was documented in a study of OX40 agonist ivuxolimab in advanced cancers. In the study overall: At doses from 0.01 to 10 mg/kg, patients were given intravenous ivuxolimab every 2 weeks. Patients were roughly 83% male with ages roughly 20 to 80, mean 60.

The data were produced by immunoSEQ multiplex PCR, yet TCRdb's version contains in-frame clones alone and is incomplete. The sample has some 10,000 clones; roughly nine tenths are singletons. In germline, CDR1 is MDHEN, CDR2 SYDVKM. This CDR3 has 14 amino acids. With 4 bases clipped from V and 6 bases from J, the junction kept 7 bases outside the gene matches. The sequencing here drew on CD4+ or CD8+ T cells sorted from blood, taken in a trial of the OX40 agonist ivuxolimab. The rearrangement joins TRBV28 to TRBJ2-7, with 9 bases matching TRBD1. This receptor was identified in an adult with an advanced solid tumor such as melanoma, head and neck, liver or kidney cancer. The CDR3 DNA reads TGTGCCAGCAGTTCTCCGACAGGGGGAGGCGAGCAGTACTTC. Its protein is CASSSPTGGGEQYF.